These 16 T cell receptor beta chains were all obtained from the same sample, sequenced in a study of beta chain features in type 1 diabetes. General study findings and limits: Researchers report that Type 1 diabetes patients had moderately but significantly shorter TCRB CDR3s across all four CD4+ subsets.

These receptors lack a known antigen. What was sequenced were expressed TCRB transcripts, since all of the isolated RNA had been reverse transcribed. Using immunoSEQ multiplex PCR, the repertoire was profiled, and TCRdb retains in-frame clones only, with some absent. Of 550,000 to 850,000 clones listed, 13% are singletons. Sequences were obtained from naive CD4+ T cells from blood. The receptors shown here come from a man younger than 30 with type 1 diabetes.

As regards this clone: Other DNA sequences in the same sample also yield this CDR3. This rearrangement joins TRBV30 to TRBJ2-5; D not certain. The CDR3 runs to 11 residues. CDR1 and CDR2 (germline): GTSNPN, SVGIG (reference sequence). V lost 0 bases, J lost 5 bases, and 4 bases lay in between. CDR3 region: CAWSVTETQYF. The CDR3 DNA sequence: TGTGCCTGGAGTGTAACGGAGACCCAGTACTTC. The complete variable domain, with remaining parts taken from reference TRBV30 and TRBJ2-5, reads SQTIHQWPATLVQPVGSPLSLECTVEGTSNPNLYWYRQAAGRGLQLLFYSVGIGQISSEVPQNLSASRPQDRQFILSSKKLLLSDSGFYLCAWSVTETQYFGPGTRLLVL.

This clone has a handful of counts. The chain is built from TRBV6-6 and TRBJ1-2; D not certain. Trimming stripped 6 bases from V and 6 bases from J, with 11 bases between. This CDR3 region has 12 residues. Germline loops: CDR1 MNHNY, CDR2 SVGAGI (reference sequence). The CDR3: CASREGLHGYTF. CDR3 coding DNA: TGTGCCAGCAGGGAGGGCCTCCATGGCTACACCTTC.

The chain combines TRBV5-1 with TRBJ1-2; D is unclear. CDR3 length: 13 residues. CDR1 is SGHRS, CDR2 YFSETQ, per germline. The ends were cut back, 0 bases at V and 6 bases at J, with 9 bases in the middle. CDR3 loop: CASSLVDLNGYTF. The CDR3 DNA is TGCGCCAGCAGCTTGGTGGACTTGAATGGCTACACCTTC.

This chain joins TRBV6-6 and TRBJ1-1; tentative D call: TRBD1 (6 bases). This CDR3 is 16 amino acids long. Germline CDR1 reads MNHNY; CDR2 reads SVGAGI (reference sequence). Trimming took 6 bases from V and 0 from J, leaving 17 bases between them. CDR3 region: CASSSGQRSLNTEAFF. The CDR3 nucleotides are TGTGCCAGCAGCTCTGGACAGAGAAGCCTGAACACTGAAGCTTTCTTT.

V and J are TRBV7-3 and TRBJ1-2; TRBD1 matches 7 bases. CDR1 SGHTA and CDR2 FQGTGA come from the germline V gene. The CDR3 has 13 amino acids. The trim removed 7 bases at V and 4 bases at J, leaving 6 bases unmatched. The CDR3 nucleotides are TGTGCCAGCATCATGCGGGACAGCTATGGCTACACCTTC. As protein: CASIMRDSYGYTF.

Here the CDR3 DNA reads TGTGCCAGCAGCTTGACTCAAGAGACCCAGTACTTC. Translation: CASSLTQETQYF. The chain couples TRBV5-6 to TRBJ2-5; no clear D. The CDR3 sequence is 12 residues long. Germline CDR1 and CDR2: SGHDT and YYEEEE. V was shortened by 1 base and J by 2 bases, with 3 bases between the two germline ends.

This clone has a handful of counts. The chain uses TRBV6-6 and TRBJ2-1; the D gene could be TRBD1 or TRBD2 (5 bases each). Between the trimmed V and J ends, which lost 6 bases and 7 bases, there was a span of 16 bases. The CDR3 has 14 amino acids. Germline V CDR1 and CDR2: MNHNY, SVGAGI (reference sequence). CDR3 nucleotide sequence: TGTGCCAGCAGCTCCGGGACGGTCCAGAATGAGCAGTTCTTC. Its translation is CASSSGTVQNEQFF.

The V and J genes are TRBV10-2 and TRBJ2-4; the match to TRBD1 covers 11 bases. Germline V gene data show CDR1 as WSHSY and CDR2 as SAAADI. The CDR3 consists of 18 residues. Trimming at V came to 4 bases and at J to 5 bases, leaving 13 bases not matched to a gene. The CDR3 coding sequence is TGCGCCAGCAGTGCGTACACCGGGGACAGGGGGGTCCAAAACATTCAGTACTTC. The encoded protein is CASSAYTGDRGVQNIQYF.

The gene calls are TRBV4-1 and TRBJ1-5; tentatively, D is TRBD1 (5 bases). Trimming stripped 4 bases from V and 2 bases from J, with 12 bases between. Germline V lookup: CDR1 MGHRA, CDR2 YSYEKL. CDR3 length equals 15 residues. CDR3 residues: CASSPSRVGNQPQHF. The CDR3 DNA reads TGCGCCAGCAGCCCCAGCAGGGTCGGCAATCAGCCCCAGCATTTT.

This clone was picked up a small number of times. V is TRBV30 and J is TRBJ2-7, with D perhaps matching TRBD2 (6 bases). Germline loops: CDR1 GTSNPN, CDR2 SVGIG (reference sequence). This CDR3 is built from 12 residues. The CDR3 DNA sequence: TGTGCTGGGCGGGGCTACCCCTACGAGCAGTACTTC. Encoded protein: CAGRGYPYEQYF.

This clone appeared a few times. The J gene is TRBJ2-6, the V gene TRBV10-3, with D uncertain. Germline V lookup: CDR1 ENHRY, CDR2 SYGVKD. Trimming left V 2 bases short and J 2 bases short, with 1 base between. The CDR3 contains 13 residues. The CDR3 nucleotides read TGTGCCATCAGTGAGCCTGGGGCCAACGTCCTGACTTTC. This encodes CAISEPGANVLTF.

The chain couples TRBV27 to TRBJ2-7; 7 nucleotides align to TRBD1. From germline, CDR1 is MNHEY and CDR2 SMNVEV (reference sequence). This CDR3 has 13 amino acids. V dropped 11 bases and J dropped 1; count of bases not matched to a gene: 8. The CDR3 loop is CAGPRGPSYEQYF. CDR3 in DNA: TGTGCCGGCCCGAGGGGGCCATCCTACGAGCAGTACTTC.

This chain connects TRBV5-1 to TRBJ2-5, with TRBD2 matching 10 bases. J lost 4 bases, V lost 10 bases, and 7 bases had no gene match. The germline gives CDR1 SGHRS, CDR2 YFSETQ. The CDR3 is 13 amino acids. The CDR3 DNA follows: TGCGCCTCCAGGACTAGCGGAATAGAGACCCAGTACTTC. This encodes CASRTSGIETQYF.

The chain is built from TRBV10-3 and TRBJ2-3; D uncertain. V lost 2 bases and J 4 bases, leaving 7 bases between the germline ends. The germline V gene encodes CDR1 ENHRY and CDR2 SYGVKD. This CDR3 has 13 amino acids. CDR3 sequence (DNA): TGTGCCATCAGTGAGCCCCCCGCAGATACGCAGTATTTT. Amino acid sequence: CAISEPPADTQYF.

The rearrangement joins TRBV19 to TRBJ1-1; perhaps TRBD1 as D (6 bases). Looked up from germline, CDR1 is LNHDA and CDR2 is SQIVND (reference sequence). CDR3 length: 13 residues. Trimming left V 4 bases short and J 3 bases short, with 9 bases between. The CDR3 coding sequence is TGTGCCAGTAGTAATAACAGGGACACTGAAGCTTTCTTT. Encoded protein: CASSNNRDTEAFF.

This clone has just a few counts. This chain joins TRBV7-9 and TRBJ2-3, with D perhaps TRBD1 or TRBD2 (5 bases each). Trimming pared 6 bases from V and 7 bases from J, leaving 11 bases between. Germline V gene sequence: CDR1 SEHNR, CDR2 FQNEAQ (reference sequence). The length of the CDR3 is 12 residues. For the CDR3, the DNA is TGTGCCAGCAGAAGGGACGGGAATACGCAGTATTTT. As protein: CASRRDGNTQYF.